These 21 T cell receptor beta chains were sequenced from one sample in a study of shared clonotypes between healthy human individuals. Repertoires were generated with immunoSEQ multiplex PCR, while TCRdb's copy carries only in-frame clones and drops some. The sample consists of approximately 2.1 million clones, approximately 93% of them appearing once. The material sequenced was naive CD4+ T cells from PBMCs. Described subset: CD45RA+ positively selected. These receptors were collected from a man aged 18 to 30 in good health. Some clones in this sample may be carry-over from other donors' samples.

The chain employs TRBV5-1 and TRBJ2-1; tentatively, D is TRBD1 or TRBD2 (5 bases each). The germline V gene has CDR1 SGHRS and CDR2 YFSETQ. This CDR3 spans 15 amino acids. The ends were cut back, 0 bases at V and 7 bases at J, with 14 bases in the middle. CDR3 amino acids: CASSLVSRDQNEQFF. The CDR3 nucleotides read TGCGCCAGCAGCTTGGTGTCCAGGGACCAGAATGAGCAGTTCTTC.

The chain links TRBV11-2 to TRBJ2-1, with no clear D. V was cut by 1 base and J by 9 bases, with 10 bases left in between. There are 13 residues in the CDR3. Germline-derived CDR1 and CDR2 are SGHAT and FQNNGV. The CDR3 DNA reads TGTGCCAGCAGCTTAGTTGTGGGTTTTGAGCAGTTCTTC. Residues: CASSLVVGFEQFF.

This chain links TRBV7-2 with TRBJ2-7; 12 positions agree with TRBD1. The CDR3 is 14 residues long. The trim removed 4 bases at V and 5 bases at J, leaving 3 bases unmatched. Germline-derived CDR1 and CDR2 are SGHTA and FQGNSA. CDR3 nucleotides: TGTGCCAGCAGCTGGGACAGGGGGCCCGACGAGCAGTACTTC. Encoded protein: CASSWDRGPDEQYF.

The chain joins TRBV2 to TRBJ2-2; 10 bases agree with TRBD1. The CDR3 extends over 15 amino acids. Germline lookup yields CDR1 SNHLY and CDR2 FYNNEI. V shed 6 bases and J 2 bases; nucleotides not matched to a gene: 3. CDR3 nucleotides: TGTGCCAGCAGAAGGGACAGGGGCAACACCGGGGAGCTGTTTTTT. Protein: CASRRDRGNTGELFF.

The rearrangement uses TRBV5-4 and TRBJ2-5; D possibly corresponds to TRBD2 (6 bases). The germline V gene has CDR1 SGHNT and CDR2 YYREEE (reference sequence). V lost 3 bases to trimming and J lost 4 bases, with 16 bases between them. The CDR3 extends over 15 amino acids. The CDR3 DNA sequence: TGTGCCAGCAGCTCGGGGGTAGTGAGTGTAGAGACCCAGTACTTC. Protein sequence: CASSSGVVSVETQYF. Together with reference TRBV5-4 and TRBJ2-5, the CDR3 gives the full variable domain: ETGVTQSPTHLIKTRGQQVTLRCSSQSGHNTVSWYQQALGQGPQFIFQYYREEENGRGNFPPRFSGLQFPNYSSELNVNALELDDSALYLCASSSGVVSVETQYFGPGTRLLVL.

This chain joins TRBV2 and TRBJ1-2; the D is unclear. CDR3 length equals 14 residues. The V and J ends lost 2 bases and 5 bases respectively, with 12 bases between them. From germline, CDR1 is SNHLY and CDR2 FYNNEI. DNA for the CDR3: TGTGCCAGCAGTGAACTGCAGGCCTCTTATGGCTACACCTTC. Translated: CASSELQASYGYTF.

The gene calls are TRBV7-3 and TRBJ2-4, with 9 bases fitting TRBD2. The CDR3 spans 16 residues. Unmatched junction bases numbered 11, after V lost 5 bases and J lost 6 bases. The germline V gene encodes CDR1 SGHTA and CDR2 FQGTGA. In DNA, the CDR3 is TGTGCCAGCAGCCCGGGCCTCGGGCGGGAGGGAAACATTCAGTACTTC. Translation gives CASSPGLGREGNIQYF.

The V call is TRBV10-3, the J call TRBJ2-7, with TRBD1 identical over 9 bases. CDR3 length: 14 amino acids. Germline CDR1 ENHRY, CDR2 SYGVKD. With V trimmed by 6 bases and J by 4 bases, 7 bases remained unmatched. The CDR3 sequence: CAISTGTGPYEQYF. The CDR3 DNA reads TGTGCCATCAGCACCGGGACAGGGCCTTACGAGCAGTACTTC.

The chain joins TRBV19 to TRBJ2-3; unclear D gene. The V end was cut by 10 bases, the J end by 2 bases, with 13 bases between. Germline V gene lookup returns CDR1 LNHDA and CDR2 SQIVND (reference sequence). The CDR3 is made up of 13 amino acids. CDR3 region: CATGLGFTDTQYF. The DNA of the CDR3 is TGTGCCACCGGTCTAGGGTTCACAGATACGCAGTATTTT.

This clone has only one observation. The chain combines TRBV11-2 with TRBJ2-1; unclear D gene. Germline values: CDR1 SGHAT, CDR2 FQNNGV. With 1 base removed from V and 2 bases from J, the gap between germline ends came to 21 bases. The CDR3 runs 19 residues. CDR3 sequence: CASSLVPIPIPRPYNEQFF. The DNA for the CDR3 is TGTGCCAGCAGCTTAGTTCCCATACCCATCCCACGACCCTACAATGAGCAGTTCTTC. Complete variable domain (other parts from reference TRBV11-2 and TRBJ2-1): EAGVAQSPRYKIIEKRQSVAFWCNPISGHATLYWYQQILGQGPKLLIQFQNNGVVDDSQLPKDRFSAERLKGVDSTLKIQPAKLEDSAVYLCASSLVPIPIPRPYNEQFFGPGTRLTVL.

The chain joins TRBV12-5 to TRBJ1-3; no reliable D call. Germline V lookup: CDR1 LGHNT, CDR2 FRNRAP. The V gene lost 5 bases and the J gene lost 8 bases, with 10 bases spanning the gap. This CDR3 has 12 residues. CDR3 region: CASGTPGDTIYF. CDR3 sequence (DNA): TGTGCTAGTGGTACCCCCGGGGACACCATATATTTT.

A note on this clone: Other DNA sequences in this specimen translate into the identical CDR3. The chain has TRBV7-2 and TRBJ2-5, with 10 bases lining up with TRBD1. The V gene end was trimmed by 5 bases and the J gene end by 5 bases; junction bases not matched to a gene: 5. This CDR3 comprises 14 residues. Germline CDR1 and CDR2: SGHTA and FQGNSA. In DNA form, the CDR3 reads TGTGCCAGCAGCGGGGGACAGGGGAGGGAGACCCAGTACTTC. This gives the protein CASSGGQGRETQYF.

This chain connects TRBV6-6 to TRBJ2-5; D is unresolved. Germline V gene lookup returns CDR1 MNHNY and CDR2 SVGAGI (reference sequence). V was cut by 3 bases and J by 5 bases, with 4 bases left in between. The CDR3 covers 11 residues. CDR3 sequence reads: CASSYWETQYF. CDR3 in DNA: TGTGCCAGCAGTTATTGGGAGACCCAGTACTTC.

The CDR3 region has the DNA TGTGCCAGCAGCTCCGGGGATTTTACACACAATGAGCAGTTCTTC. Amino acid sequence: CASSSGDFTHNEQFF. This chain links TRBV7-2 with TRBJ2-1; D possibly corresponds to TRBD2 (5 bases). The V gene's germline CDR1 is SGHTA and CDR2 FQGNSA. This CDR3 region has 15 residues. Trimming removed 4 bases at V and 5 bases at J, with 15 bases between.

The chain has TRBV5-4 and TRBJ2-5; 15 bases agree with TRBD2. V lost 5 bases, J lost 2 bases, and 4 bases stayed unmatched. The CDR3 length is 16 residues. CDR1 SGHNT and CDR2 YYREEE come from the germline V gene (reference sequence). The CDR3 sequence is CASRKGLAGGQETQYF. The CDR3 DNA follows: TGTGCCAGCAGGAAAGGACTAGCGGGAGGGCAAGAGACCCAGTACTTC.

The V call is TRBV5-4, the J call TRBJ2-1, with TRBD2 as a possible D gene (6 bases). With 0 bases removed from V and 3 bases from J, the gap between germline ends came to 10 bases. Germline V gene data show CDR1 as SGHNT and CDR2 as YYREEE (reference sequence). The CDR3 consists of 15 residues. CDR3 nucleotide sequence: TGTGCCAGCAGCTTGGTTAGCGGCCGCTACAATGAGCAGTTCTTC. Translating gives CASSLVSGRYNEQFF.

The chain employs TRBV19 and TRBJ1-1; 9 bases are a match to TRBD1. V shed 4 bases, J shed 1 base, and the junction held 7 bases outside the gene matches. The germline CDR1 and CDR2 sequences are LNHDA and SQIVND (reference sequence). The CDR3 length is 16 residues. The CDR3 bases are TGTGCCAGTAGTAAAACCGGGACAGGGAGGAACACTGAAGCTTTCTTT. Amino acids: CASSKTGTGRNTEAFF.

V gene TRBV6-5 combines with J gene TRBJ1-6, with D possibly being TRBD1 (5 bases). V was clipped by 4 bases and J by 9 bases, with 19 bases between them. This CDR3 spans 16 amino acids. The germline CDR1 and CDR2 sequences are MNHEY and SVGAGI. The CDR3 DNA reads as TGTGCCAGCAGTTTAGGTTTCTCCGCCAGGGCTTCACCCCTCCACTTT. This encodes CASSLGFSARASPLHF.

V and J are TRBV4-3 and TRBJ1-2, with D possibly matching TRBD1 (6 bases). Between the trimmed V and J ends, which lost 4 bases and 4 bases, there was a span of 16 bases. The CDR3 has 15 residues. Germline loops: CDR1 LGHNA, CDR2 YSLEER. The CDR3 here is CASSPTGKAPYGYTF. DNA of the CDR3: TGCGCCAGCAGCCCAACAGGGAAAGCGCCCTATGGCTACACCTTC.

The rearrangement uses TRBV11-3 and TRBJ2-3; D is unclear. Trimming cost V 5 bases and J 0 bases, with 9 bases left between them. Germline V gene sequence: CDR1 SGHNT, CDR2 YENEEA. This CDR3 contains 14 residues. In DNA form, the CDR3 reads TGTGCCAGCAGCCAAAGATCTAGCACAGATACGCAGTATTTT. This translates into CASSQRSSTDTQYF.

J is TRBJ2-2 and V is TRBV5-4, with D perhaps TRBD2 (6 bases). Trimming removed 7 bases at V and 0 bases at J, with 13 bases between. Germline CDR1 reads SGHNT; CDR2 reads YYREEE (reference sequence). The CDR3 is made up of 15 amino acids. The CDR3 DNA is TGTGCCAGCGGAGGACTAACCGCGAACACCGGGGAGCTGTTTTTT. Its protein product is CASGGLTANTGELFF.